These 12 T cell receptor beta chains came from one sample sequenced in a study of long-term antiretroviral therapy in people with HIV. Run at survey level, the immunoSEQ assay was version v3.0. Repertoires were generated with immunoSEQ multiplex PCR, while TCRdb's copy carries only in-frame clones and drops some. The table includes some 35,000 clones, 94% detected once. The sequences come from unsorted PBMCs, collected around 5 years after starting antiretroviral therapy. The source is a woman in her forties or fifties with HIV.

This sequence joins TRBV4-1 and TRBJ2-1, with 12 bases matching TRBD2. Trimming at V came to 3 bases and at J to 0 bases, leaving 12 bases not matched to a gene. The CDR3 length is 20 residues. The germline V gene encodes CDR1 MGHRA and CDR2 YSYEKL. The CDR3 coding sequence is TGCGCCAGCAGCCACATGACTAGCGGGGGCAAAAGGAGCTCCTACAATGAGCAGTTCTTC. Its translation is CASSHMTSGGKRSSYNEQFF.

The chain is built from TRBV5-1 and TRBJ2-3; D is possibly TRBD2 (6 bases). The ends were cut back, 6 bases at V and 2 bases at J, with 16 bases in the middle. The CDR3 extends over 15 amino acids. Germline lookup yields CDR1 SGHRS and CDR2 YFSETQ. The CDR3 bases are TGCGCCAGCAAGCCTAGCGCGGGCGACACAGATACGCAGTATTTT. Translated: CASKPSAGDTDTQYF.

The chain couples TRBV19 to TRBJ1-2; weak D call: TRBD1 (5 bases). Trimming stripped 8 bases from V and 0 bases from J, with 16 bases between. The CDR3 runs to 15 residues. Per the germline V gene, CDR1 is LNHDA and CDR2 is SQIVND (reference sequence). CDR3 protein: CASEPGDLSNYGYTF. Written as DNA, the CDR3 is TGTGCCAGTGAACCGGGGGACCTTTCTAACTATGGCTACACCTTC.

This chain links TRBV5-1 with TRBJ2-5, with 7 bases matching TRBD2. This CDR3 has 15 amino acids. Germline lookup yields CDR1 SGHRS and CDR2 YFSETQ. J was trimmed by 2 bases and V by 3 bases; bases with no gene match: 7. The CDR3 region has the DNA TGCGCCAGCAGCTCCTCTGGGACTACGCAAGAGACCCAGTACTTC. This sequence encodes CASSSSGTTQETQYF.

The chain has TRBV2 and TRBJ1-1; 9 bases are a match to TRBD1. In germline, CDR1 is SNHLY, CDR2 FYNNEI. CDR3 length: 15 amino acids. J was trimmed by 4 bases and V by 6 bases; bases with no gene match: 9. The chain's CDR3 is CASRRTGGLGTEAFF. CDR3 nucleotides: TGTGCCAGCAGGAGAACAGGGGGCCTCGGCACTGAAGCTTTCTTT.

The sample holds one count of this clone. The rearrangement uses TRBV5-4 and TRBJ2-2, with TRBD1 matching 7 bases. Germline V gene lookup returns CDR1 SGHNT and CDR2 YYREEE (reference sequence). V dropped 0 bases and J dropped 4; count of bases not matched to a gene: 9. CDR3 length equals 17 residues. The CDR3 DNA reads TGTGCCAGCAGCTTGGAAAAGGGGGCAAGTACCACCGGGGAGCTGTTTTTT. Amino acid sequence: CASSLEKGASTTGELFF.

CDR3 nucleotides: TGTGCTAGTGGTTCGGGGGGAGGAGAGACCCAGTACTTC. Translated, it gives CASGSGGGETQYF. V gene TRBV12-5 combines with J gene TRBJ2-5, with 7 bases fitting TRBD2. From germline, CDR1 is LGHNT and CDR2 FRNRAP. V shed 4 bases and J 4 bases; nucleotides not matched to a gene: 3. CDR3 size: 13 residues.

V and J are TRBV5-4 and TRBJ2-7; 7 bases agree with TRBD1. The germline V gene has CDR1 SGHNT and CDR2 YYREEE (reference sequence). V shed 0 bases, J shed 3 bases, and the junction held 3 bases outside the gene matches. This CDR3 is 14 amino acids long. CDR3 nucleotides: TGTGCCAGCAGCTTGGGGACAGGCCTCTACGAGCAGTACTTC. The encoded protein is CASSLGTGLYEQYF.

V usage is TRBV7-9 and J usage is TRBJ1-5; no reliable D call. The CDR3 is 14 amino acids. V was cut by 0 bases and J by 5 bases, with 8 bases left in between. Germline loops: CDR1 SEHNR, CDR2 FQNEAQ (reference sequence). CDR3 DNA: TGTGCCAGCAGCTTAGCGTGGTCCGATCAGCCCCAGCATTTT. Its translation is CASSLAWSDQPQHF. Full variable domain (missing parts from reference TRBV7-9 and TRBJ1-5): DTGVSQNPRHKITKRGQNVTFRCDPISEHNRLYWYRQTLGQGPEFLTYFQNEAQLEKSRLLSDRFSAERPKGSFSTLEIQRTEQGDSAMYLCASSLAWSDQPQHFGDGTRLSIL.

The chain combines TRBV7-2 with TRBJ2-5; 10 nucleotides agree with TRBD2. The CDR3 is made up of 16 amino acids. V trimming: 1 base; J trimming: 5 bases; junction bases outside the gene matches: 7. Germline V gene lookup returns CDR1 SGHTA and CDR2 FQGNSA. The CDR3 region is CASSLGLAGGGETQYF. CDR3 nucleotide sequence: TGTGCCAGCAGCTTAGGACTAGCGGGCGGTGGGGAGACCCAGTACTTC.

The rearrangement links TRBV7-6 to TRBJ2-7; TRBD1 aligns across 8 bases. The V segment lost 4 bases and the J segment 7 bases; nucleotides outside the gene matches: 12. Germline V lookup: CDR1 SGHVS, CDR2 FNYEAQ. The CDR3 has 15 amino acids. DNA for the CDR3: TGTGCCAGCAGCTCAACAGGGGGGCGGTTGTGGGAGCAGTACTTC. This translates into CASSSTGGRLWEQYF.

The rearrangement joins TRBV4-1 to TRBJ2-4; 9 nucleotides align to TRBD1. V gave up 6 bases and J gave up 8 bases; unmatched junction bases: 8. Germline lookup yields CDR1 MGHRA and CDR2 YSYEKL. CDR3 length: 14 amino acids. CDR3 nucleotide sequence: TGCGCCAGCAGGCAAACAGGGGGCGCTGACATTCAGTACTTC. This sequence encodes CASRQTGGADIQYF.